Listed below are T cell receptor beta chains from one sample, sequenced in a study of human T cells and chemical hapten exposure. One entry per CDR3 protein, called by TCRdb with MiXCR from the RACE reads. Of about 49,000 distinct CDR3 sequences in the sample, 9.3% are singletons; the top ten hold roughly 4.1%. Sample: whole blood, taken in connection with sensitization to the hapten diphenylcyclopropenone (DPC). These receptors all stem from a woman aged 50 to 60 with alopecia areata. Some clones in this sample may be carry-over from other donors' samples. Both conserved end residues are trimmed from each CDR3. The D gene is left open where the match is weak.

CDR3	D	V	J
ASSSAGGSYNEQF	TRBD2	TRBV6-2/TRBV6-3	TRBJ2-1
SARVPNQPQH	-	TRBV20-1	TRBJ1-5
ASSPRHEGETQY	-	TRBV18	TRBJ2-5
ASSPLKGRHTEAF	-	TRBV27	TRBJ1-1
AISGYPTGRTEAF	-	TRBV10-3	TRBJ1-1
ASSLESGELF	-	TRBV7-9	TRBJ2-2
ASSSYGDRAQSPLH	TRBD1	TRBV6-6	TRBJ1-6
ASTSKAFSNQPQH	-	TRBV6-5	TRBJ1-5
ASSLDPAGLAKNIQY	TRBD2	TRBV11-2	TRBJ2-4
ASSLGRNTGELF	-	TRBV27	TRBJ2-2
TTTGFGGELF	-	TRBV29-1	TRBJ2-2
ASSLVFGGSGNTIY	-	TRBV11-2	TRBJ1-3
ASNGGTLTEKLF	-	TRBV12-3/TRBV12-4	TRBJ1-4
SAGAFGRSTDTQY	-	TRBV20-1	TRBJ2-3
ASSLDYSPLH	-	TRBV7-2	TRBJ1-6
AKLQGTGDTDTQY	-	TRBV3-2	TRBJ2-3
SASLAGKSGRELF	TRBD2	TRBV20-1	TRBJ2-2
SVRTGGRSYEQY	TRBD1	TRBV29-1	TRBJ2-7
ASSSRQRVTQY	-	TRBV5-1	TRBJ2-5
ASSLGGIRSRNTEAF	-	TRBV7-8	TRBJ1-1
ASSKAQQSYEQY	-	TRBV21-1	TRBJ2-7
ASSRTNAAPGQF	-	TRBV28	TRBJ2-1
AWSGGPNEKLF	-	TRBV30	TRBJ1-4
ASSRRQGIYNEQF	TRBD1	TRBV18	TRBJ2-1
ASSFGGRAADTQY	TRBD2	TRBV12-3/TRBV12-4	TRBJ2-3
ASSLSRTSGNTGELF	TRBD2	TRBV7-7	TRBJ2-2
ASSEQGVSYEQY	-	TRBV2	TRBJ2-7
ASTPDRGQSGANVLT	TRBD1	TRBV12-3/TRBV12-4	TRBJ2-6
SVGMTGELF	-	TRBV29-1	TRBJ2-2
ASGTGPQETQY	TRBD1	TRBV2	TRBJ2-5
AWSQGYEQY	-	TRBV30	TRBJ2-7
ASRMAGSYEQY	-	TRBV27	TRBJ2-7
ASSQVFSGKQF	-	TRBV4-3	TRBJ2-1
ASRPGLARNEQF	TRBD2	TRBV27	TRBJ2-1
ASSFPAGELF	-	TRBV27	TRBJ2-2
ASSPARRTSYEQY	-	TRBV21-1	TRBJ2-7
ASSLTGANPNYGYT	TRBD1	TRBV7-2	TRBJ1-2
SAVRGASEYNEQF	-	TRBV20-1	TRBJ2-1
SASVGGNSYNEQF	-	TRBV20-1	TRBJ2-1
SVDHNTGELF	-	TRBV29-1	TRBJ2-2
SANFQGAYGYT	-	TRBV20-1	TRBJ1-2
ASSQVPGTSGDYNEQF	TRBD2	TRBV4-1	TRBJ2-1
SAIPGAAKNIQY	-	TRBV20-1	TRBJ2-4
AWSVSGATEAF	-	TRBV30	TRBJ1-1
AWSLIYEQY	-	TRBV30	TRBJ2-7
ASSPAASPYNEQF	-	TRBV5-1	TRBJ2-1
ASIPLAHSSYEQY	-	TRBV6-1	TRBJ2-7
ASSLLTGANSPLH	TRBD1	TRBV4-3	TRBJ1-6
SATTSGISNEQF	TRBD2	TRBV20-1	TRBJ2-1
ASSNQVGSTEAF	-	TRBV6-6	TRBJ1-1
ASSFRALEQY	-	TRBV28	TRBJ2-7
ASSYTSSTGELF	-	TRBV6-5	TRBJ2-2
ASSQDGVNTGELF	-	TRBV4-3	TRBJ2-2
SVRREFAGELF	TRBD2	TRBV20-1	TRBJ2-2